The rows below give T cell receptor beta chains drawn from one sample of a study of blood T cell repertoires in COVID-19. The repertoire was sequenced with immunoSEQ multiplex PCR; TCRdb's copy has only in-frame clones and lacks some. This table holds roughly 120,000 clones, 90% found once. The sample comprised peripheral blood. The receptors here all came from a human donor with active COVID-19. The donor label of this sample is uncertain. CDR3s include the opening cysteine and the closing phenylalanine or tryptophan. A D gene is named only where the DNA matches it firmly. Size is stated for part of the rows, as once, few or many counts, or as a class when the clone is expanded.

cdr3_aa | cdr3_nt | v_call | clone_size | d_call | cdr3_length | j_call
CASSPRLAGWPGETQYF | TGTGCCAGCAGCCCCCGACTAGCGGGGTGGCCGGGGGAGACCCAGTACTTC | TRBV11-2 | once | TRBD2 | 17 | TRBJ2-5
CATSGATGGSDTIYF | TGTGCCACCAGCGGAGCGACAGGGGGCTCGGACACCATATATTTT | TRBV15 | NA | TRBD1 | 15 | TRBJ1-3
CASSRTGGNQPQHF | TGCGCCAGCAGTAGGACAGGGGGTAATCAGCCCCAGCATTTT | TRBV10-2 | NA | TRBD1 | 14 | TRBJ1-5
CASSEPTGGDNSPLHF | TGTGCCAGCAGTGAACCGACAGGGGGCGATAATTCACCCCTCCACTTT | TRBV2 | NA | TRBD1 | 16 | TRBJ1-6
CASSEIARNYGYTF | TGTGCCAGCAGTGAAATAGCACGGAACTATGGCTACACCTTC | TRBV2 | NA | NA | 14 | TRBJ1-2
CASSSRTGGSTEAFF | TGCGCCAGCAGCTCACGGACAGGGGGATCCACTGAAGCTTTCTTT | TRBV4-1 | NA | TRBD1 | 15 | TRBJ1-1
CASSGTPSYEQYF | TGTGCCAGCAGCGGGACACCCTCCTACGAGCAGTACTTC | TRBV28 | once | NA | 13 | TRBJ2-7
CASSSGQGVGYNSPLHF | TGTGCCAGCAGCTCCGGACAGGGGGTCGGCTATAATTCACCCCTCCACTTT | TRBV7-9 | NA | TRBD1 | 17 | TRBJ1-6
CASSDRTGGTNQPQHF | TGTGCCAGCAGTGACCGGACAGGGGGTACCAATCAGCCCCAGCATTTT | TRBV6-2/TRBV6-3 | NA | TRBD1 | 16 | TRBJ1-5
CASKTGTSGNEQFF | TGTGCCAGCAAAACCGGGACTAGTGGCAATGAGCAGTTCTTC | TRBV2 | once | TRBD2 | 14 | TRBJ2-1
CASSLAGGGETQYF | TGTGCCAGCAGCTTAGCGGGGGGCGGAGAGACCCAGTACTTC | TRBV5-4 | once | TRBD2 | 14 | TRBJ2-5
CASSPTGEMDEQYF | TGTGCCAGCAGTCCGACTGGGGAGATGGACGAGCAGTACTTC | TRBV7-3 | NA | NA | 14 | TRBJ2-7
CASSEWDSSYNSPLHF | TGTGCCAGCAGTGAATGGGACAGCTCCTATAATTCACCCCTCCACTTT | TRBV2 | NA | TRBD1 | 16 | TRBJ1-6
CASSLTTGASTEAFF | TGCGCCAGCAGCTTGACGACAGGGGCGTCCACTGAAGCTTTCTTT | TRBV5-1 | NA | TRBD1 | 15 | TRBJ1-1
CASSFGGLEQYF | TGTGCCAGCAGCTTCGGAGGGCTCGAGCAGTACTTC | TRBV7-9 | NA | NA | 12 | TRBJ2-7
CASSLSSPNTNQGGLRYEQYF | TGTGCCAGCAGTTTGAGTAGCCCGAACACTAACCAGGGGGGTTTACGCTACGAGCAGTACTTC | TRBV27 | NA | NA | 21 | TRBJ2-7
CASSPTSGGATQYF | TGCGCCAGCAGCCCGACTAGCGGGGGGGCAACGCAGTACTTC | TRBV5-1 | NA | TRBD2 | 14 | TRBJ2-7
CASSRGRSYTF | TGTGCCAGCAGCAGGGGAAGGAGCTACACCTTC | TRBV12-3/TRBV12-4 | NA | NA | 11 | TRBJ1-2
CASSLSHPMSSYNSPLHF | TGTGCCAGCAGCCTCTCCCATCCCATGAGTTCCTATAATTCACCCCTCCACTTT | TRBV3-1/TRBV3-2 | few | NA | 18 | TRBJ1-6
CASSLGTSGGQETQYF | TGCGCCAGCAGCCTCGGGACTAGCGGGGGGCAAGAGACCCAGTACTTC | TRBV4-3 | once | TRBD2 | 16 | TRBJ2-5
CASSQDAGSGYTF | TGCGCCAGCAGCCAAGACGCGGGAAGTGGCTACACCTTC | TRBV4-1 | NA | NA | 13 | TRBJ1-2
CASSLVQIRTDTQYF | TGTGCCAGCTCACTTGTCCAGATTCGCACAGATACGCAGTATTTT | TRBV18 | NA | NA | 15 | TRBJ2-3
CASRTDRPRDEQFF | TGTGCCAGCAGAACCGACAGACCCCGCGATGAGCAGTTCTTC | TRBV6-6 | NA | NA | 14 | TRBJ2-1
CSASVLGGGDYNEQFF | TGCAGTGCTAGTGTCCTGGGCGGGGGAGACTACAATGAGCAGTTCTTC | TRBV20-1 | NA | TRBD2 | 16 | TRBJ2-1
CASKATGGNTEAFF | TGTGCCAGTAAAGCGACAGGGGGGAACACTGAAGCTTTCTTT | TRBV6-5 | NA | TRBD1 | 14 | TRBJ1-1
CASRTRDIEQETQYF | TGCGCCAGCAGGACCCGGGACATAGAACAAGAGACCCAGTACTTC | TRBV5-1 | NA | NA | 15 | TRBJ2-5
CASSQHGQVSSGANVLTF | TGCGCCAGCAGCCAACACGGACAGGTCTCCTCTGGGGCCAACGTCCTGACTTTC | TRBV4-1 | NA | TRBD1 | 18 | TRBJ2-6
CASRRLQGDGSPLHF | TGTGCCAGTAGACGACTACAGGGGGATGGATCACCCCTCCACTTT | TRBV19 | once | TRBD1 | 15 | TRBJ1-6
CASSVGAGGYEQYF | TGTGCCAGCAGCGTAGGAGCGGGGGGTTACGAGCAGTACTTC | TRBV9 | NA | TRBD2 | 14 | TRBJ2-7
CSSGGAYNEQFF | TGCAGCTCTGGGGGGGCCTACAATGAGCAGTTCTTC | TRBV29-1 | NA | TRBD2 | 12 | TRBJ2-1
CASSDLKGRDQETQYF | TGTGCCAGCAGTGACTTGAAAGGGAGAGACCAAGAGACCCAGTACTTC | TRBV6-4 | NA | NA | 16 | TRBJ2-5
CASSSPRTSGGTFSYNEQFF | TGCGCCAGCAGCTCCCCTAGGACTAGCGGGGGTACCTTCTCCTACAATGAGCAGTTCTTC | TRBV5-1 | NA | TRBD2 | 20 | TRBJ2-1
CASSYSRTVEAFF | TGTGCCAGCAGTTACTCTAGAACAGTTGAAGCTTTCTTT | TRBV6-5 | NA | NA | 13 | TRBJ1-1
CASSKAGLARLNEQFF | TGTGCCAGCAGTAAAGCTGGGCTAGCTAGGTTGAATGAGCAGTTCTTC | TRBV27 | once | NA | 16 | TRBJ2-1
CASSYGTGIDEQFF | TGTGCCAGCAGTTATGGGACAGGGATCGATGAGCAGTTCTTC | TRBV6-2/TRBV6-3 | NA | TRBD1 | 14 | TRBJ2-1
CASSGLGQDEQYF | TGTGCCAGCAGTGGCCTCGGACAGGACGAGCAGTACTTC | TRBV25-1 | NA | TRBD1 | 13 | TRBJ2-7
CASSLIGGQGSSYNSPLHF | TGTGCCAGCAGCTTAATAGGGGGACAGGGTAGCTCCTATAATTCACCCCTCCACTTT | TRBV7-2 | NA | TRBD1 | 19 | TRBJ1-6
CASSQDRGAGTVNTEAFF | TGCGCCAGCAGCCAAGATAGGGGGGCCGGGACAGTGAACACTGAAGCTTTCTTT | TRBV4-1 | NA | TRBD1 | 18 | TRBJ1-1
CASRPDSLAKNIQYF | TGTGCCAGCAGACCCGACAGCCTAGCCAAAAACATTCAGTACTTC | TRBV2 | NA | NA | 15 | TRBJ2-4
CASSLPGTGGSEQYF | TGTGCCAGCAGCTTGCCCGGGACAGGGGGCTCCGAGCAGTACTTC | TRBV5-4 | NA | TRBD1 | 15 | TRBJ2-7
CASSLSRGNTQYF | TGTGCCAGCAGTTTATCCCGAGGGAATACGCAGTATTTT | TRBV28 | NA | NA | 13 | TRBJ2-3
CASIVNRGGAFF | TGTGCCAGCATCGTCAACAGGGGGGGTGCTTTCTTT | TRBV2 | NA | TRBD1 | 12 | TRBJ1-1
CASSVRAAGVYNEQFF | TGTGCCAGCTCAGTCAGGGCCGCGGGGGTCTACAATGAGCAGTTCTTC | TRBV18 | NA | TRBD2 | 16 | TRBJ2-1
CASSQTWQGAEKLFF | TGTGCCAGCAGTCAAACCTGGCAGGGCGCTGAAAAACTGTTTTTT | TRBV6-6 | NA | NA | 15 | TRBJ1-4
CASSEIQGHLTF | TGTGCCAGCAGCGAAATACAGGGGCACCTCACGTTT | TRBV7-9 | NA | TRBD1 | 12 | TRBJ1-1
CASSLGAGQNYGYTF | TGTGCCAGCAGCTTAGGCGCAGGGCAGAACTATGGCTACACCTTC | TRBV11-2 | NA | NA | 15 | TRBJ1-2
CASSPGTGRNTDTQYF | TGTGCCAGCAGCCCAGGGACAGGCCGAAACACAGATACGCAGTATTTT | TRBV5-6 | NA | TRBD1 | 16 | TRBJ2-3
CASSHSLGGASYEQYF | TGCGCCAGCAGCCACTCCCTTGGGGGGGCCTCCTACGAGCAGTACTTC | TRBV10-2 | NA | NA | 16 | TRBJ2-7
CASSFRIGSGVSTDTQYF | TGTGCCAGCAGCTTCCGGATTGGTAGCGGGGTAAGCACAGATACGCAGTATTTT | TRBV7-8 | NA | TRBD2 | 18 | TRBJ2-3
CASSQGGPRRERVRELFF | TGCGCCAGCAGCCAGGGGGGGCCGCGGCGGGAGCGGGTGCGGGAGCTGTTTTTT | TRBV4-1 | NA | NA | 18 | TRBJ2-2
CASSWTGENQPQHF | TGTGCCAGCAGCTGGACAGGGGAGAATCAGCCCCAGCATTTT | TRBV7-4 | NA | TRBD1 | 14 | TRBJ1-5
CASSQGQGPNLFYGYTF | TGCGCCAGCAGCCAAGGACAGGGCCCCAACCTATTCTATGGCTACACCTTC | TRBV4-1 | NA | TRBD1 | 17 | TRBJ1-2
CASSQRRQGSNEQFF | TGTGCCAGCAGCCAACGCAGACAGGGGAGCAATGAGCAGTTCTTC | TRBV5-4 | few | TRBD1 | 15 | TRBJ2-1
CASSYGGLAGVLYEQYF | TGTGCCAGCAGTTACGGAGGACTAGCGGGGGTCCTTTACGAGCAGTACTTC | TRBV6-2/TRBV6-3 | NA | TRBD2 | 17 | TRBJ2-7
CASSYRVDREQYF | TGTGCCAGTAGTTACAGGGTGGACAGGGAGCAGTACTTC | TRBV6-5 | NA | TRBD1 | 13 | TRBJ2-7
CAWSLDSNNSPLHF | TGTGCCTGGAGCCTGGACAGCAATAATTCACCCCTCCACTTT | TRBV30 | NA | NA | 14 | TRBJ1-6
CASSQQPGTGTYEQYF | TGTGCCAGCAGCCAACAACCCGGGACAGGGACCTACGAGCAGTACTTC | TRBV4-2 | NA | TRBD1 | 16 | TRBJ2-7